This is a list of T cell receptor beta chains from one sample in a study of T-cell memory formation after mild COVID-19. TCRdb used MiXCR to reprocess the 5' RACE reads, holding one entry per CDR3 protein. The top ten hold 22% of the sample, which has under 350,000 distinct CDR3 sequences, around 16% seen once. The sequenced material came from PBMCs or a T cell subset sorted from them (not recorded which). The receptors shown here come from a man between 18 and 35 years old who had mild COVID-19 (a few samples of this study predate the infection). Cell type and time point are not known. Each CDR3 is given with its conserved first and last residue. A D gene is named only where the DNA matches it firmly. Expanded clones are given a class, and other clones once, few, many or no size at all.

CASSDSYRGDTQYF,TGTGCCAGCAGCGATAGCTATAGGGGCGATACGCAGTATTTT,TRBJ2-3,.,.,TRBV9
CASSQSRQETQYF,TGCGCCAGCAGCCAAAGCAGGCAAGAGACCCAGTACTTC,TRBJ2-5,.,.,TRBV4-3
CASSLGGWGPTVDTQYF,TGTGCCAGCAGCCTAGGGGGATGGGGACCAACGGTAGATACGCAGTATTTT,TRBJ2-3,.,.,TRBV7-9
CASSKVGDTEAFF,TGTGCCAGCAGCAAAGTGGGTGACACTGAAGCTTTCTTT,TRBJ1-1,.,.,TRBV21-1
CASSLAFPGAGGELFF,TGTGCCAGCAGCTTAGCATTTCCGGGGGCTGGCGGGGAGCTGTTTTTT,TRBJ2-2,.,.,TRBV7-2
CARSPPEGYNKQFF,TGTGCCAGGAGCCCGCCGGAGGGGTACAATAAGCAGTTCTTC,TRBJ2-1,.,.,TRBV7-2
CASSLVRPGESPLHF,TGTGCCAGCAGCTTAGTTAGGCCAGGGGAATCACCCCTCCACTTT,TRBJ1-6,.,few,TRBV7-2
CASSPLRDRVNTEAFF,TGTGCCAGCTCACCACTCCGGGACAGGGTTAACACTGAAGCTTTCTTT,TRBJ1-1,TRBD1,few,TRBV18
CASRETQYF,TGTGCCAGCAGGGAGACCCAGTACTTC,TRBJ2-5,.,.,TRBV21-1
CASSYSKTVASYGYTF,TGTGCCAGCAGTTACTCGAAGACAGTAGCAAGCTATGGCTACACCTTC,TRBJ1-2,.,.,TRBV6-5
CASRSTGFSYNEQFF,TGCGCCAGCAGGTCGACAGGGTTCTCCTACAATGAGCAGTTCTTC,TRBJ2-1,TRBD1,few,TRBV10-2
CASSLTDPSGNTIYF,TGTGCCAGCTCACTCACGGATCCCTCTGGAAACACCATATATTTT,TRBJ1-3,.,.,TRBV18
CASSYSLGTGELFF,TGTGCCAGCAGTTACTCGTTAGGCACCGGGGAGCTGTTTTTT,TRBJ2-2,.,.,TRBV6-5
CASSLGPTLGGSEQYF,TGTGCCAGCAGTCTAGGTCCCACTTTGGGGGGCTCCGAGCAGTACTTC,TRBJ2-7,.,.,TRBV7-9
CASSVGTKETQYF,TGTGCCAGCAGCGTAGGGACTAAAGAGACCCAGTACTTC,TRBJ2-5,.,.,TRBV9
CASSPSGRSETEAFF,TGCGCCAGCAGCCCCTCGGGAAGGAGCGAGACTGAAGCTTTCTTT,TRBJ1-1,.,.,TRBV5-1
CASSAEGGGEKLFF,TGTGCCAGCAGTGCCGAGGGGGGGGGTGAAAAACTGTTTTTT,TRBJ1-4,.,few,TRBV27
CASSPTGTGAHEQYF,TGTGCCAGCAGTCCAACCGGGACAGGGGCCCACGAGCAGTACTTC,TRBJ2-7,TRBD1,.,TRBV7-3
CASTEGTAGSPLHF,TGTGCCAGCACCGAGGGGACAGCCGGTTCACCCCTCCACTTT,TRBJ1-6,TRBD1,.,TRBV6-1
CASSYSPAAFYEQYF,TGTGCCAGCAGTTACAGTCCGGCGGCCTTCTACGAGCAGTACTTC,TRBJ2-7,.,many,TRBV6-2/TRBV6-3
CASSSPGPDTQYF,TGCGCCAGCAGCTCCCCAGGGCCAGATACGCAGTATTTT,TRBJ2-3,.,many,TRBV5-1
CASSTRTVQETQYF,TGTGCCAGCAGCACCCGGACAGTGCAAGAGACCCAGTACTTC,TRBJ2-5,.,few,TRBV11-2
CASSRGFSSYEQYF,TGTGCCAGCAGTCGGGGGTTTAGCTCCTACGAGCAGTACTTC,TRBJ2-7,.,.,TRBV11-2
CASSSRNLGYTF,TGTGCCAGCAGCAGCCGGAATCTGGGCTACACCTTC,TRBJ1-2,.,few,TRBV6-5
CASSYRVQGTDTQYF,TGTGCCAGCAGTTACCGGGTTCAGGGGACAGATACGCAGTATTTT,TRBJ2-3,.,many,TRBV12-3/TRBV12-4
CASSFGTSSNEQFF,TGCGCCAGCAGCTTTGGGACTAGCTCTAATGAGCAGTTCTTC,TRBJ2-1,TRBD2,many,TRBV5-1
CSARTGHPNTEAFF,TGCAGTGCTAGGACAGGACACCCTAACACTGAAGCTTTCTTT,TRBJ1-1,.,.,TRBV20-1
CASSDSSGGEETQYF,TGTGCCAGCAGTGACTCCAGCGGGGGGGAAGAGACCCAGTACTTC,TRBJ2-5,TRBD2,many,TRBV25-1
CASSLGEGLETQYF,TGCGCCAGCAGCTTGGGGGAGGGTTTGGAGACCCAGTACTTC,TRBJ2-5,TRBD2,.,TRBV5-1
CATEAGSSYNEQFF,TGTGCCACGGAGGCGGGGAGCTCCTACAATGAGCAGTTCTTC,TRBJ2-1,.,few,TRBV12-3/TRBV12-4
CASRRRMNTEAFF,TGTGCCAGCAGAAGGCGAATGAACACTGAAGCTTTCTTT,TRBJ1-1,.,.,TRBV7-2
CASSELYEQYF,TGTGCCAGCAGTGAACTTTACGAGCAGTACTTC,TRBJ2-7,.,few,TRBV2
CASSLALAQYF,TGTGCCAGCAGCTTAGCCCTAGCTCAGTACTTC,TRBJ2-5,.,.,TRBV7-2
CASSPMGLETQYF,TGTGCCAGCAGTCCCATGGGGCTTGAGACCCAGTACTTC,TRBJ2-5,.,.,TRBV6-5
CASSYWGGLSYNEQFF,TGTGCCAGCAGTTATTGGGGGGGACTCTCCTACAATGAGCAGTTCTTC,TRBJ2-1,TRBD2,.,TRBV6-5
CASSGDGGYTYEQYF,TGTGCCAGCAGTGGAGACGGCGGCTATACCTACGAGCAGTACTTC,TRBJ2-7,.,.,TRBV6-1
CSARDRGFGYTF,TGCAGTGCTAGAGATCGGGGGTTTGGCTACACCTTC,TRBJ1-2,.,.,TRBV20-1
CASDLGGSTGELFF,TGTGCCAGCGACCTGGGGGGGTCCACCGGGGAGCTGTTTTTT,TRBJ2-2,TRBD2,many,TRBV12-3/TRBV12-4
CASSYRGPGGHGSPLHF,TGTGCCAGCAGTTACCGTGGCCCCGGGGGACATGGTTCACCCCTCCACTTT,TRBJ1-6,.,.,TRBV6-2/TRBV6-3
CSAIDFTYEQYF,TGCAGTGCTATCGACTTCACCTACGAGCAGTACTTC,TRBJ2-7,.,few,TRBV20-1
CASEARRRSYEQYF,TGTGCCTCCGAAGCCAGGCGACGCTCCTACGAGCAGTACTTC,TRBJ2-7,.,few,TRBV6-2/TRBV6-3
CASSYGPATGNTIYF,TGTGCCAGCAGCTACGGACCGGCCACTGGAAACACCATATATTTT,TRBJ1-3,.,.,TRBV11-2
CASRETGVMGTEAFF,TGTGCCAGCAGGGAGACAGGGGTTATGGGCACTGAAGCTTTCTTT,TRBJ1-1,TRBD1,.,TRBV6-5
CASSLRVQGETQYF,TGTGCCAGCAGCTTGCGGGTCCAGGGAGAGACCCAGTACTTC,TRBJ2-5,.,.,TRBV7-2
CASSASTPSTDTQYF,TGCGCCAGCAGCGCCTCGACACCTAGCACAGATACGCAGTATTTT,TRBJ2-3,.,many,TRBV5-1
CSATNTGPTEAFF,TGCAGTGCTACCAACACGGGGCCCACTGAAGCTTTCTTT,TRBJ1-1,.,many,TRBV20-1
CASSKTFGPTTGKNEKLFF,TGCGCCAGCAGCAAAACGTTTGGGCCCACGACAGGGAAGAATGAAAAACTGTTTTTT,TRBJ1-4,TRBD1,.,TRBV4-1